The 19 T cell receptor beta chains in this list originate from one sample, sequenced in a study of beta chain features in type 1 diabetes. Sequencing targeted expressed TCRB transcripts, as all isolated RNA had been reverse transcribed. Produced via immunoSEQ multiplex PCR; TCRdb's table is partial and in-frame only. The top ten clones hold 0.02% to 0.03% of a sample with over 700,000 clones, about 17% of them seen once. Sequenced: naive CD4+ T cells from blood. The receptors were gathered from a woman aged 18-35 years in good health.

This clone was recorded a few times. The rearrangement links TRBV29-1 to TRBJ2-1, with TRBD1 identical over 12 bases. This CDR3 has 15 amino acids. The V segment lost 5 bases and the J segment 7 bases; nucleotides outside the gene matches: 9. In germline, CDR1 is SQVTM, CDR2 ANQGSEA. CDR3 in amino acids: CSVTSGGQGANEQFF. In DNA, the CDR3 is TGCAGCGTTACATCGGGGGGACAGGGGGCGAATGAGCAGTTCTTC.

This rearrangement joins TRBV4-3 to TRBJ2-2, with D hard to call. This CDR3 spans 16 amino acids. Germline loops: CDR1 LGHNA, CDR2 YSLEER. The V gene lost 1 base and the J gene lost 3 bases, with 12 bases spanning the gap. In DNA, the CDR3 is TGCGCCAGCAGCCAAGTTTCCTTTTGGGACACCGGGGAGCTGTTTTTT. This codes for CASSQVSFWDTGELFF.

This sequence joins TRBV7-9 and TRBJ2-1; 10 positions match TRBD2. V lost 3 bases to trimming and J lost 8 bases; unmatched junction nucleotides: 4. Germline loops: CDR1 SEHNR, CDR2 FQNEAQ (reference sequence). The CDR3 sequence is 14 residues long. The CDR3 sequence is CASSLVGLADEQFF. The CDR3 DNA reads TGTGCCAGCAGCTTGGTCGGACTAGCGGATGAGCAGTTCTTC.

The rearrangement links TRBV7-2 to TRBJ2-7, with D perhaps TRBD1 (6 bases). This CDR3 is 14 amino acids long. Germline CDR1 and CDR2: SGHTA and FQGNSA. Trimming took off 5 bases at V and 1 base at J, with 12 bases between the two ends. The DNA of the CDR3 is TGTGCCAGCAGCCTCCTGACAGGATCCTACGAGCAGTACTTC. Its translation is CASSLLTGSYEQYF.

This clone occurred a few times. V usage is TRBV11-2 and J usage is TRBJ2-5; possible D gene TRBD1, 5 bases. CDR3 length: 15 residues. Germline CDR1 and CDR2: SGHAT and FQNNGV. V was trimmed by 5 bases and J by 5 bases, leaving 18 bases between them. CDR3 amino acids: CASSQGVTADETQYF. The CDR3 DNA reads as TGTGCCAGCAGCCAGGGCGTGACGGCGGACGAGACCCAGTACTTC.

V is TRBV18 and J is TRBJ2-3; D remains ambiguous. The CDR3 is made up of 13 amino acids. Trimming stripped 0 bases from V and 8 bases from J, with 9 bases between. From germline, CDR1 is KGHSH and CDR2 LQKENI. CDR3 residues: CASSPPAGATQYF. The CDR3 DNA is TGTGCCAGCTCACCACCCGCCGGAGCTACGCAGTATTTT.

The rearrangement joins TRBV29-1 to TRBJ2-7, with D perhaps TRBD1 or TRBD2 (5 bases each). The CDR3 is 13 residues long. V lost 1 base and J 1 base, leaving 8 bases between the germline ends. Looked up from germline, CDR1 is SQVTM and CDR2 is ANQGSEA. The CDR3 nucleotides are TGCAGCGTTGAAGGGTGGGGGTCCTACGAGCAGTACTTC. It encodes CSVEGWGSYEQYF.

V usage is TRBV18 and J usage is TRBJ1-4; D is perhaps TRBD1 (5 bases). The CDR3 has 13 residues. Deletions cut 3 bases from V and 7 bases from J, with 9 bases between. Germline V gene sequence: CDR1 KGHSH, CDR2 LQKENI. The CDR3 DNA reads as TGTGCCAGCTCACCCCAGGGATCTGAAAAACTGTTTTTT. Translation: CASSPQGSEKLFF.

This clone was picked up a small number of times. The rearrangement joins TRBV7-2 to TRBJ2-1, with D unclear. The CDR3 has 15 amino acids. V gave up 0 bases and J gave up 0 bases, with 6 bases separating them. The germline CDR1 and CDR2 sequences are SGHTA and FQGNSA. The CDR3 bases are TGTGCCAGCAGCTTAGCCGATAGCTCCTACAATGAGCAGTTCTTC. This sequence encodes CASSLADSSYNEQFF.

This clone was seen a handful of times. V is TRBV2 and J is TRBJ2-7; no definite D call. The CDR3 extends over 12 amino acids. Trimming cost V 5 bases and J 4 bases, with 9 bases left between them. Germline V gene data show CDR1 as SNHLY and CDR2 as FYNNEI. The CDR3 protein is CASSREKYEQYF. CDR3 bases: TGTGCCAGCAGTAGAGAAAAGTACGAGCAGTACTTC.

The chain is built from TRBV6-6 and TRBJ2-2; D perhaps matches TRBD2 (6 bases). The ends were cut back, 4 bases at V and 11 bases at J, with 8 bases in the middle. This CDR3 is 11 amino acids long. The germline CDR1 and CDR2 sequences are MNHNY and SVGAGI (reference sequence). The DNA of the CDR3 is TGTGCCAGCAGTTCAGGACTAGAGCTGTTTTTT. Its protein is CASSSGLELFF.

The chain combines TRBV7-9 with TRBJ2-1, with no clear D. CDR1 is SEHNR, CDR2 FQNEAQ, per germline (reference sequence). This CDR3 region has 15 residues. Trimming stripped 4 bases from V and 3 bases from J, with 13 bases between. The CDR3 sequence is CASSSGRGVYNEQFF. The CDR3, as DNA: TGTGCCAGCAGCTCCGGGCGAGGAGTCTACAATGAGCAGTTCTTC.

The chain links TRBV28 to TRBJ2-1; TRBD2 might be the D (6 bases). Per germline, CDR1 MDHEN and CDR2 SYDVKM. The CDR3 is 11 residues long. V lost 5 bases and J 7 bases, leaving 6 bases between the germline ends. The CDR3 reads CASSRGNEQFF. The CDR3 DNA sequence: TGTGCCAGCAGTCGGGGGAATGAGCAGTTCTTC.

The genes are TRBV6-6 and TRBJ1-1, with D perhaps TRBD1 (5 bases). This CDR3 has 13 residues. The V gene lost 7 bases and the J gene lost 1 base, with 10 bases spanning the gap. Germline assignment: CDR1 MNHNY and CDR2 SVGAGI (reference sequence). The CDR3 is CASTRTQNTEAFF. CDR3 in DNA: TGTGCCAGCACACGGACACAGAACACTGAAGCTTTCTTT.

This clone was seen a handful of times. The V call is TRBV11-1, the J call TRBJ2-7; weak D call: TRBD1 (6 bases). The CDR3 loop spans 17 amino acids. V was clipped by 1 base and J by 9 bases, with 25 bases between them. Germline V gene data show CDR1 as SGHAT and CDR2 as FQDESV (reference sequence). The CDR3 reads CASSLETGTTGVHGQYF. The CDR3 nucleotides are TGTGCCAGCAGCTTAGAAACGGGTACGACAGGTGTCCATGGGCAGTACTTC.

This clone was found a few times. The V call is TRBV7-2, the J call TRBJ1-1, with 7 positions matching TRBD1. Germline assignment: CDR1 SGHTA and CDR2 FQGNSA. The CDR3 loop spans 19 amino acids. The V segment lost 6 bases and the J segment 6 bases; nucleotides outside the gene matches: 25. The CDR3 sequence: CASRLTYGTDDFGTAEAFF. The CDR3 coding sequence is TGTGCCAGCAGACTAACCTACGGGACAGACGATTTTGGGACTGCTGAAGCTTTCTTT.

This clone showed up just a few times. V is TRBV14 and J is TRBJ1-3; D gene ambiguous. The germline V and J ends were trimmed by 2 bases and 0 bases, with 11 bases remaining between them. The CDR3 extends over 16 amino acids. The V gene's germline CDR1 is SGHDN and CDR2 FVKESK. The CDR3 bases are TGTGCCAGCAGCCAAAGAACAGCTTACTCTGGAAACACCATATATTTT. Its protein is CASSQRTAYSGNTIYF.

The rearrangement joins TRBV5-6 to TRBJ2-3; D may be TRBD2 (6 bases). V was pared by 0 bases and J by 0 bases, with 17 bases between. The germline gives CDR1 SGHDT, CDR2 YYEEEE. This CDR3 is 18 amino acids long. CDR3 region: CASSLDQEGGPSTDTQYF. CDR3 sequence (DNA): TGTGCCAGCAGCTTGGATCAGGAGGGCGGCCCTAGCACAGATACGCAGTATTTT.

In this sample, this clone turned up a few times. The chain is built from TRBV10-3 and TRBJ1-3; D possibly corresponds to TRBD1 (5 bases). The CDR3 consists of 15 residues. The germline V gene encodes CDR1 ENHRY and CDR2 SYGVKD. The V end was cut by 5 bases, the J end by 0 bases, with 11 bases between. As DNA, the CDR3 is TGTGCCATCAGTCCGGGACTCCTCTCTGGAAACACCATATATTTT. It translates to CAISPGLLSGNTIYF.